The clone carrying this T cell receptor (beta chain) was counted a few times. What it binds is unknown. Quantitative barcoded 5'-RACE was used to prepare TCR beta libraries. Each CDR3 protein is one row after TCRdb ran MiXCR on the 5' RACE reads. The table lists about 400,000 distinct CDR3 sequences, approximately 20% of them singletons, with about an eighth in the top ten. The data originate from a study of CD8 T cells in ankylosing spondylitis. The study's findings and limits: Certain motif variants had earlier been reported in reactive arthritis synovial fluid and blood. Significant enrichment of disease-linked clones was reportedly seen in matched ankylosing spondylitis synovial fluid.

The length of the CDR3 is 16 residues. The J segment lost 4 bases and the V segment lost 4 bases, leaving 8 bases of the junction unmatched. Germline V lookup: CDR1 MGHRA, CDR2 YSYEKL. The sample was blood, either unsorted or a sorted T cell fraction (not recorded which). The rearrangement joins TRBV4-1 to TRBJ2-2, with 8 bases fitting TRBD2. This receptor was obtained from a male donor with ankylosing spondylitis or in good health (not recorded which). The CDR3 region is CASSPIGTRSTGELFF. The CDR3 DNA follows: TGCGCCAGCAGCCCAATAGGGACTAGAAGCACCGGGGAGCTGTTTTTT.